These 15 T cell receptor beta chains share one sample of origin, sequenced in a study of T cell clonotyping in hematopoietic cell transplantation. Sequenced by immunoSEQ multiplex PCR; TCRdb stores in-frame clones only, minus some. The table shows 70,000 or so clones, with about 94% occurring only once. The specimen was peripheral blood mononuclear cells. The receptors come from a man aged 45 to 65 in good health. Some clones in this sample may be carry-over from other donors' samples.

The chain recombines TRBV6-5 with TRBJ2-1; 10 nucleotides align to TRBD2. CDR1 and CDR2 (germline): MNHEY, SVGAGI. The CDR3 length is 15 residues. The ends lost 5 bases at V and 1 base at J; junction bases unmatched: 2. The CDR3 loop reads CASSISGGSYNEQFF. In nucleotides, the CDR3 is TGTGCCAGCAGTATTAGCGGGGGGTCCTACAATGAGCAGTTCTTC.

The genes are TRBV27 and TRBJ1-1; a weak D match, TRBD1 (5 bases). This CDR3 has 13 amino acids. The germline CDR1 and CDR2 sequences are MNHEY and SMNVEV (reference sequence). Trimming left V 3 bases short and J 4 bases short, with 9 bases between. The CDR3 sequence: CASSFGGSTEAFF. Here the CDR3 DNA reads TGTGCCAGCAGTTTTGGGGGGAGCACTGAAGCTTTCTTT.

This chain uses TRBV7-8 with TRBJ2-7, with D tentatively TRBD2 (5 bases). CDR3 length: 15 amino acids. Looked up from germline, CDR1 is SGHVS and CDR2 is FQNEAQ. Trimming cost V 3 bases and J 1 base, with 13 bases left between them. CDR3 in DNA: TGTGCCAGCAGCTTGGCACACGGGGTTTCCTACGAGCAGTACTTC. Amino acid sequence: CASSLAHGVSYEQYF.

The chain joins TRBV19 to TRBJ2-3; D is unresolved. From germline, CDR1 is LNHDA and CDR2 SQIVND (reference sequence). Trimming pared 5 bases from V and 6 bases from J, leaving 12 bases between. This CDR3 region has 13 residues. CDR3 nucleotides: TGTGCCAGTAGTTTCCGTAGCAGCGATACGCAGTATTTT. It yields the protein CASSFRSSDTQYF. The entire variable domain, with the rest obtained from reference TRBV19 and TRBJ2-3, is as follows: DGGITQSPKYLFRKEGQNVTLSCEQNLNHDAMYWYRQDPGQGLRLIYYSQIVNDFQKGDIAEGYSVSREKKESFPLTVTSAQKNPTAFYLCASSFRSSDTQYFGPGTRLTVL.

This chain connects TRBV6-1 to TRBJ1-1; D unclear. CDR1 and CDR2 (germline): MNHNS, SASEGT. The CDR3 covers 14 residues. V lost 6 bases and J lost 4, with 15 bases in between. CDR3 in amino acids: CASRDRSTLTEAFF. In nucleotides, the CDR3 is TGTGCCAGCAGGGACCGTTCCACCCTCACTGAAGCTTTCTTT.

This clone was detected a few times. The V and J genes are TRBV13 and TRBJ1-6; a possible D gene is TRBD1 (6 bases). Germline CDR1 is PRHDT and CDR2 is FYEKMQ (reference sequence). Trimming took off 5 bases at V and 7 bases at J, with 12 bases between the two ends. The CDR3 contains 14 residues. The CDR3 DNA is TGTGCCAGCAGCGCGGGGACACAAAATTCACCCCTCCACTTT. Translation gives CASSAGTQNSPLHF.

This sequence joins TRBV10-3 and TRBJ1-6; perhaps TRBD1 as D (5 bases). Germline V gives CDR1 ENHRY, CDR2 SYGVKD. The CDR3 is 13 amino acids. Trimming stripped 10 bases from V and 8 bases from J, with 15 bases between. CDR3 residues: CATRVEGDSPLHF. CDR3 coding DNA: TGTGCCACCAGGGTCGAGGGCGATTCACCCCTCCACTTT.

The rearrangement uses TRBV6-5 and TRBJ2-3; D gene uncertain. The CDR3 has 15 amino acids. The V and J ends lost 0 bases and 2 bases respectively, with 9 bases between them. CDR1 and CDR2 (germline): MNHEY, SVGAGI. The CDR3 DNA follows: TGTGCCAGCAGTTACTCATGGACCCCCACAGATACGCAGTATTTT. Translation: CASSYSWTPTDTQYF.

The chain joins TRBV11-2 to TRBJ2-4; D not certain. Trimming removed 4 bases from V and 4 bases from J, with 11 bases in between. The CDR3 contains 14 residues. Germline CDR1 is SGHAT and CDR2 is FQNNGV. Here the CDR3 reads CASSSRLVKNIQYF. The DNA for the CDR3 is TGTGCCAGCAGCTCCCGACTGGTGAAAAACATTCAGTACTTC.

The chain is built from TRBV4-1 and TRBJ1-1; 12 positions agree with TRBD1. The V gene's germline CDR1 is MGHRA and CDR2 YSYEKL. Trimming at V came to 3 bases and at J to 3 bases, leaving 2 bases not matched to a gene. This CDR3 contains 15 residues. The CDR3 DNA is TGCGCCAGCAGCCACGGGACAGGGGGCTACACTGAAGCTTTCTTT. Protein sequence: CASSHGTGGYTEAFF.

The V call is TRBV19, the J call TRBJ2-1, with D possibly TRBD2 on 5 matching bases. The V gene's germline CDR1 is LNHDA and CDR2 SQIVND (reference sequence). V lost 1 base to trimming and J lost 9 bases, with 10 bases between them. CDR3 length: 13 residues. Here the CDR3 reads CASSIGLAVEQFF. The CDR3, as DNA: TGTGCCAGTAGTATAGGCCTAGCTGTTGAGCAGTTCTTC.

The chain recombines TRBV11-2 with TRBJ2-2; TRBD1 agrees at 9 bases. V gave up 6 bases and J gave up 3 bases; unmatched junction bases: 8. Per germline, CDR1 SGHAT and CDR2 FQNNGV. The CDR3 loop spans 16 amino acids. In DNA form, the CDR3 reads TGTGCCAGCAGTTTAACAGGGGGCGCCGACACCGGGGAGCTGTTTTTT. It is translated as CASSLTGGADTGELFF.

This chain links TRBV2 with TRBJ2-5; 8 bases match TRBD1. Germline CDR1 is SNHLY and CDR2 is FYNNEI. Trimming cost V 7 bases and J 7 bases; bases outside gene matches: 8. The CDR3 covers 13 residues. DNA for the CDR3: TGTGCCAGCACCAACAGGGGGATAGGGACCCAGTACTTC. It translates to CASTNRGIGTQYF.

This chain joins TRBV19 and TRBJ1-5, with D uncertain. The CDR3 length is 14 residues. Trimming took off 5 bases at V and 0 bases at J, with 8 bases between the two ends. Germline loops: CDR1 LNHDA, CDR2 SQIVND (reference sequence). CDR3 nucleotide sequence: TGTGCCAGTAGTTCAGGCGGTAGCAATCAGCCCCAGCATTTT. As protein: CASSSGGSNQPQHF.

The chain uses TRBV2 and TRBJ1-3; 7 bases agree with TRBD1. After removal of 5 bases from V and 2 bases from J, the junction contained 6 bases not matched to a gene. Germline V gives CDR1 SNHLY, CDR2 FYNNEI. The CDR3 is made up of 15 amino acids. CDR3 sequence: CASSRDRVAGNTIYF. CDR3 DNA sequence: TGTGCCAGCAGTCGTGACAGGGTTGCTGGAAACACCATATATTTT.